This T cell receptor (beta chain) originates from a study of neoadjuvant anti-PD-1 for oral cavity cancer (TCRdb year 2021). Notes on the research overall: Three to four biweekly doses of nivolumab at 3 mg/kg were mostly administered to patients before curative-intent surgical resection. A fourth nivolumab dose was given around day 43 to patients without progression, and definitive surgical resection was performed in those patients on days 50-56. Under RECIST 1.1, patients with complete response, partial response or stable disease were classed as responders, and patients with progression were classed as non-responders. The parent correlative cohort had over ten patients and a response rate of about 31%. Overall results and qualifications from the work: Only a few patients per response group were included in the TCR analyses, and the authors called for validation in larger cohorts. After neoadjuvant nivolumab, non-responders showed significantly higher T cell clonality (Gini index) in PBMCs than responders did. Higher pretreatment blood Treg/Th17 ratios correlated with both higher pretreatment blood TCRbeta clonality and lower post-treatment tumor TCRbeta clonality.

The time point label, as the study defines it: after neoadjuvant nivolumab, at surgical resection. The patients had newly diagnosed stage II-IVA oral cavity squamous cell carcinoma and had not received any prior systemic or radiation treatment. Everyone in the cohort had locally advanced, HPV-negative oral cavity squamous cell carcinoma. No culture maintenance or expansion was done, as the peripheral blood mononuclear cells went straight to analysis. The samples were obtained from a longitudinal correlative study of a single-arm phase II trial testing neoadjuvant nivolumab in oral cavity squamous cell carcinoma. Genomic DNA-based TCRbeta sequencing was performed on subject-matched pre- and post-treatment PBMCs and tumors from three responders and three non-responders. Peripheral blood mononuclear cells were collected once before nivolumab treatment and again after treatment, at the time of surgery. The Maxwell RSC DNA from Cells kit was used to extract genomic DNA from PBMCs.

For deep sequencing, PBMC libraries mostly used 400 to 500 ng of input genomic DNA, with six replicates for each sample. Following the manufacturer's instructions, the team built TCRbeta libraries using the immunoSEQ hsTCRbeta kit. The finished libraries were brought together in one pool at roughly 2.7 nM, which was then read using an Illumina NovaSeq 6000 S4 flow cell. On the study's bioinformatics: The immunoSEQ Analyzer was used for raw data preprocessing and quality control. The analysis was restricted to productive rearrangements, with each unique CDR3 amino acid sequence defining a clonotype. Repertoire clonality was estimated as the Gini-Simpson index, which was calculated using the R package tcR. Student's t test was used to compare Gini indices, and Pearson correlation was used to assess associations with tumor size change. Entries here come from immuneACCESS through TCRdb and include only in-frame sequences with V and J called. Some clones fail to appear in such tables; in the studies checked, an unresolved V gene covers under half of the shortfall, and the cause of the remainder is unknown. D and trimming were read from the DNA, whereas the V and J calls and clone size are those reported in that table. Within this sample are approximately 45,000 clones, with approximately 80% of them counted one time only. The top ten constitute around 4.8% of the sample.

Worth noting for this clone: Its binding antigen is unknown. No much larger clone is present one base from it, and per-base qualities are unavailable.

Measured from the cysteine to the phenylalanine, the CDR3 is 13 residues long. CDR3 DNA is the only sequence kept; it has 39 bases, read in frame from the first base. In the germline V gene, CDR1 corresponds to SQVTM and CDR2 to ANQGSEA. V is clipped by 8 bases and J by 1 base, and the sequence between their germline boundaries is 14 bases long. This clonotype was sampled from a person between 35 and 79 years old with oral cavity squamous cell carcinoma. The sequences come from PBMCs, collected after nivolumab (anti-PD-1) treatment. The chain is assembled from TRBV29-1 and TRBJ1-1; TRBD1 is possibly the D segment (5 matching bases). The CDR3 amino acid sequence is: CSSAGDANTEAFF. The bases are TGCAGCTCCGCGGGGGACGCGAACACTGAAGCTTTCTTT.